The entry below gives a single T cell receptor beta chain sequence along with its context. The sample comes from a study of quantifying T cell responses using KT2 cells. Background on the study: cDNA was made from DNase-treated RNA using alpha and beta constant primers.

Each cDNA got a UMI-containing oligo ligated at its 3' end. First-round PCR used roughly 4 cycles and beta primers RC1.1 and RC1.2 covering TRBC1 and TRBC2. From the second PCR onward, TCR alpha and beta chains were processed separately. TCRdb ran MiXCR on the UMI-ligation and nested PCR reads and lists one entry per CDR3 protein. Here the sample spans some 50,000 distinct CDR3 sequences, 11% being singletons. V was shortened by 3 bases and J by 0 bases, with 10 bases between the two germline ends. This CDR3 is built from 14 residues. Germline-derived CDR1 and CDR2 are DFQATT and SNEGSKA (reference sequence).

V usage is TRBV20-1 and J usage is TRBJ2-3, with a weak D call TRBD1 (5 bases). The source of this sequence is a human donor. Sample: PBMCs spiked with cells of the T cell clone KT2. The chain's CDR3 is CSARGRTSTDTQYF. Here the CDR3 DNA reads TGCAGTGCTAGGGGCCGGACAAGCACAGATACGCAGTATTTT.